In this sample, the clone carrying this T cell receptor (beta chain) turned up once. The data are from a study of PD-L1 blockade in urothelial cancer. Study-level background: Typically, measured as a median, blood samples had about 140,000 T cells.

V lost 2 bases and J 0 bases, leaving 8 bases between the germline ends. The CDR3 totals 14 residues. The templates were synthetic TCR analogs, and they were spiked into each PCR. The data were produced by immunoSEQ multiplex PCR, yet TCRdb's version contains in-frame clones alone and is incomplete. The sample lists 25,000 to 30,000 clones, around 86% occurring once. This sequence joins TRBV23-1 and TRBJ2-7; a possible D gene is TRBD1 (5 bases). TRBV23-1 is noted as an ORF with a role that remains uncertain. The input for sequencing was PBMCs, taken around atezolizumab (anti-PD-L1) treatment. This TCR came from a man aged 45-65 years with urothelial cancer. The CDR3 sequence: CASSQETDSYEQYF. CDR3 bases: TGCGCCAGCAGTCAAGAGACAGACTCCTACGAGCAGTACTTC.